Detailed here is one TCR beta chain. This clonotype was observed many times. Its antigen remains unidentified. Base qualities are missing; no much larger clone stands one base away. This entry is derived from a study of T cell repertoires in cytomegalovirus infection (dated by TCRdb to the late 2010s). Background on the whole study: Because public TCR beta signatures pointed to carriage of CMV infection together with the matching HLA type, the HLA type of each donor mattered for the analysis.

What the work shows at the level of the full study, not this receptor alone: Carriers of CMV infection plus the relevant HLA type were discriminated by the cumulative frequency of public TCR beta family members in the study cohort and in an independent 352-donor cohort. The ex vivo response was dominated by HLA-C-restricted CMV-specific TCR beta clonotypes, which also provided the single most frequent clonotype in two of eight donors.

Sequencing took place on an Illumina HiSeq 1500. Starting from the raw public reads, TCRdb applied fastp trimming at Q25, assembled clones with MiXCR and retained in-frame beta chains. Identical CDR3 protein sequences are pooled into one entry, listed with their most common genes and DNA. This sample holds approximately 500,000 distinct CDR3 sequences; about 10% were observed only once. 10% of the sample is in the top ten clones. At the junction V is shortened by 4 bases and J by 6 bases; bases outside the gene matches: 5. The CDR3 spans 15 residues, from the cysteine through the phenylalanine. Only the CDR3 DNA stays, 45 bases, in frame from base 1. Reading the germline V gene gives CDR1 SGHDN and CDR2 FVKESK.

The chain uses TRBV14 and TRBJ1-4, with TRBD1 identical over 10 junction bases. This clonotype was obtained from a human donor in good health (CMV status not recorded). Some clones in this sample may be carry-over from other donors' samples. Input material: PBMCs. The CDR3 amino acid sequence is: CASSRTGTGDEKLFF. The DNA sequence is given as TGTGCCAGCAGCCGAACCGGGACAGGGGATGAAAAACTGTTTTTT.